These T cell receptor beta chains were read from a single sample in a study of blood T cell repertoires in COVID-19. Assay used: immunoSEQ multiplex PCR; TCRdb lists only in-frame clones, some missing. The top ten hold approximately 34% of the sample, which has roughly 92,000 clones, 65% to 85% seen once. The source material was peripheral blood. The receptors derive from a woman at least 80 years old with active or convalescent COVID-19. Each CDR3 is given with its conserved first and last residue. A D gene is named only where the DNA matches it firmly. Where a row states a size, it is once, few, many or the class of an expanded clone; other rows omit it.

V gene	D gene	clone size	J gene	CDR3 DNA	CDR3 protein
TRBV5-4	TRBD1	.	TRBJ1-2	TGTGCCAGCAGGGGGGGACAGGCAGCTAACTATGGCTACACCTTC	CASRGGQAANYGYTF
TRBV6-4	.	.	TRBJ1-6	TGTGCCAGCAGTGAACAGGGCCGCTCACCCCTCCACTTT	CASSEQGRSPLHF
TRBV4-2	.	.	TRBJ1-1	TGTGCCAGCAGCCAAATGGTTGCGGCGGGGACTGAAGCTTTCTTT	CASSQMVAAGTEAFF
TRBV28	TRBD1	.	TRBJ1-2	TGTGCCTCGAAGGGACAGGGAAACTATGGCTACACCTTC	CASKGQGNYGYTF
TRBV9	.	.	TRBJ2-5	TGTGCCAGCAGCGTAGCTGTAGCGGAGACCCAGTACTTC	CASSVAVAETQYF
TRBV2	.	.	TRBJ2-5	TGTGCCAGCAGTGTCGAGAAGACCCAGTACTTC	CASSVEKTQYF
TRBV2	TRBD1	few	TRBJ2-6	TGTGCCAGCAGGGAAAGGGGGCTCGGGGCCAACGTCCTGACTTTC	CASRERGLGANVLTF
TRBV4-2	TRBD1	.	TRBJ2-7	TGTGCCAGCAGCCAAGAACCAGGGGGCTACGAGCAGTACTTC	CASSQEPGGYEQYF
TRBV28	TRBD2	.	TRBJ2-2	TGTGCCAGCAGTTTATGGCGACTAGCGGGGGGTTCTAACACCGGGGAGCTGTTTTTT	CASSLWRLAGGSNTGELFF
TRBV2	.	.	TRBJ2-3	TGTGCCAGCAGTGTGTGGAAGGGGGGGCCGAGTTTGGATACGCAGTATTTT	CASSVWKGGPSLDTQYF
TRBV7-6	TRBD1	.	TRBJ1-2	TGTGCCAGCAGCGCGACAGGGGGAATGGATAACTATGGCTACACCTTC	CASSATGGMDNYGYTF
TRBV28	.	.	TRBJ1-6	TGTGCCAGCAGTTTATCACAGGGTAATTCACCCCTCCACTTT	CASSLSQGNSPLHF
TRBV19	TRBD2	many	TRBJ2-5	TGTGCCAGTAATAAGCGGGGGACTACCCAAGAGACCCAGTACTTC	CASNKRGTTQETQYF
TRBV5-1	TRBD1	.	TRBJ2-5	TGCGCCAGCAGCCGGGGCGGACAGGGAGAGACCCAGTACTTC	CASSRGGQGETQYF
TRBV3-1/TRBV3-2	TRBD1	few	TRBJ1-2	TGTGCCAGCAGCCAAGATCGGGGCAGGGGGCTTATCTATGGCTACACCTTC	CASSQDRGRGLIYGYTF
TRBV2	TRBD2	.	TRBJ2-5	TGTGCCAGCAGCGAAACCTCCCGGCCTAGCGGGAGAACAGAGACCCAGTACTTC	CASSETSRPSGRTETQYF
TRBV10-3	TRBD1	.	TRBJ2-3	TGTGCCATCAGTGACCCCGGGACAGGGGTTGCAGATACGCAGTATTTT	CAISDPGTGVADTQYF
TRBV19	TRBD2	few	TRBJ2-5	TGTGCCAGTAGTACCCTAGCGGGGGGGCCATGGGAGACCCAGTACTTC	CASSTLAGGPWETQYF
TRBV19	TRBD2	few	TRBJ2-7	TGTGCCAGTAGTATAGGACTAGCGCTACACTACGAGCAGTACTTC	CASSIGLALHYEQYF
TRBV3-1/TRBV3-2	.	.	TRBJ2-7	TGTGCCAGCAGCCCGGACTCATTCTACGAGCAGTACTTC	CASSPDSFYEQYF
TRBV2	TRBD2	.	TRBJ2-7	TGTGCCAGCAGTGGGCACACTAGCGGGAGAAGGTACGAGCAGTACTTC	CASSGHTSGRRYEQYF
TRBV18	TRBD2	.	TRBJ2-7	TGTGCCAGCTCACCCACTAGCGGGGGGCGAGAGCAGTACTTC	CASSPTSGGREQYF
TRBV7-9	TRBD2	.	TRBJ2-5	TGTGCCAGCAGCTTAGGGGTAGCGGGGGACGGGGAGACCCAGTACTTC	CASSLGVAGDGETQYF
TRBV2	TRBD2	.	TRBJ2-2	TGTGCCAGCAGTGACGGAGCGGGATTGGCCGGGGAGCTGTTTTTT	CASSDGAGLAGELFF
TRBV3-1/TRBV3-2	TRBD2	.	TRBJ2-1	TGTGCCAGCAGCCAAGAGAGGACTAGCGGGGGTAATGAGCAGTTCTTC	CASSQERTSGGNEQFF
TRBV7-2	.	.	TRBJ1-5	TGTGCCAGCAGCTTAGCCAGGGTAGGTTATAGCAATCAGCCCCAGCATTTT	CASSLARVGYSNQPQHF
TRBV9	.	.	TRBJ1-2	TGTGCCAGCAGCCCCTCCGGGGGACCGTCGACCAGAAACTATGGCTACACCTTC	CASSPSGGPSTRNYGYTF
TRBV28	TRBD2	.	TRBJ2-7	TGTGCCAGCAGTATCAGCGGGAGCAACTACGAGCAGTACTTC	CASSISGSNYEQYF
TRBV25-1	TRBD1	.	TRBJ2-7	TGTGCCAGCAGTGATTACTTCCCGGGACAGGTCTCCTACGAGCAGTACTTC	CASSDYFPGQVSYEQYF
TRBV14	.	.	TRBJ1-1	TGTGCCAGCAGCCAAATAGGCGGGCGGCCGAACACTGAAGCTTTCTTT	CASSQIGGRPNTEAFF
TRBV20-1	.	.	TRBJ1-2	TGCAGTGCTAGTCCGGGGGTTAACTATGGCTACACCTTC	CSASPGVNYGYTF
TRBV9	TRBD1	.	TRBJ1-2	TGTGCCAGCAGCCTAGCGACAGGGCTCCGTGATGGCTACACCTTC	CASSLATGLRDGYTF
TRBV28	TRBD1	.	TRBJ1-5	TGTGCCAGCAGTGGACAGGGGGACCATCAGCCCCAGCATTTT	CASSGQGDHQPQHF
TRBV7-2	.	.	TRBJ1-5	TGTGCCAGCAGCTTATCCCAGAACAGCAATCAGCCCCAGCATTTT	CASSLSQNSNQPQHF
TRBV6-5	.	few	TRBJ1-4	TGTGCCAGCAATAAGGGGTCAGGGCCTAATGAAAAACTGTTTTTT	CASNKGSGPNEKLFF
TRBV27	.	.	TRBJ1-6	TGTGCCAGCAAACTACGACAGAGCTCCTATAATTCACCCCTCCACTTT	CASKLRQSSYNSPLHF
TRBV19	.	.	TRBJ2-6	TGTGCCACCGGAGGGCGCTCTGGGGCCAACGTCCTGACTTTC	CATGGRSGANVLTF
TRBV3-1/TRBV3-2	.	.	TRBJ2-5	TGTGCCAGCAGCCAAGATCGGGAGACCCAGTACTTC	CASSQDRETQYF
TRBV7-9	.	once	TRBJ1-1	TGTGCCAGCAGCTTAGGCCAGGAAGCTTTCTTT	CASSLGQEAFF
TRBV5-1	.	.	TRBJ2-1	TGCGCCAGCAGCGTGGACACGACCTACAATGAGCAGTTCTTC	CASSVDTTYNEQFF
TRBV6-5	TRBD1	.	TRBJ1-2	TGTGCCAGCAGTTACCGACAGGGGGCGGGTGGCTACACCTTC	CASSYRQGAGGYTF
TRBV7-7	TRBD2	.	TRBJ2-2	TGTGCTAGCAGCTTATCAGGACTAGCGGGGAGACTCACGAACACCGGGGAGCTGTTTTTT	CASSLSGLAGRLTNTGELFF
TRBV10-3	.	.	TRBJ1-1	TGTGCCATCAGTGAACCAGGACAGCACACTGAAGCTTTCTTT	CAISEPGQHTEAFF
TRBV9	.	.	TRBJ1-2	TGTGCCAGCAGCTTCCAACCGGACACCACCTTTGACTATGGCTACACCTTC	CASSFQPDTTFDYGYTF
TRBV4-3	.	.	TRBJ2-7	TGCGCCAGCAGCCAAGAGACAGGCAACTCCTACGAGCAGTACTTC	CASSQETGNSYEQYF
TRBV4-1	TRBD1	.	TRBJ1-4	TGCGCCAGCAGCCTACGTACGACAGGGGTGGAAAAACTGTTTTTT	CASSLRTTGVEKLFF
TRBV15	.	.	TRBJ1-3	TGTGCCACCAGCAGAGATGCGTCAGGGCGAGCAGGAAACACCATATATTTT	CATSRDASGRAGNTIYF
TRBV2	.	.	TRBJ2-1	TGTGCCAGCAGGGGACTCAACTCCTACAATGAGCAGTTCTTC	CASRGLNSYNEQFF
TRBV3-1/TRBV3-2	.	.	TRBJ1-1	TGTGCCAGCAGCCCATCCCCCAACACACAAACCGCAGAAGCTTTCTTT	CASSPSPNTQTAEAFF
TRBV28	.	few	TRBJ1-1	TGTGCCAGCTTCCGGGACTACACTGAAGCTTTCTTT	CASFRDYTEAFF
TRBV19	TRBD1	.	TRBJ1-6	TGTGCCAGTAGTATGGGGACAGGGAATTTTCAATTGACACCCCTCCACTTT	CASSMGTGNFQLTPLHF
TRBV19	TRBD1	few	TRBJ1-4	TGTGCCAGTAGTATACTTACAGGGGATGAAAAACTGTTTTTT	CASSILTGDEKLFF